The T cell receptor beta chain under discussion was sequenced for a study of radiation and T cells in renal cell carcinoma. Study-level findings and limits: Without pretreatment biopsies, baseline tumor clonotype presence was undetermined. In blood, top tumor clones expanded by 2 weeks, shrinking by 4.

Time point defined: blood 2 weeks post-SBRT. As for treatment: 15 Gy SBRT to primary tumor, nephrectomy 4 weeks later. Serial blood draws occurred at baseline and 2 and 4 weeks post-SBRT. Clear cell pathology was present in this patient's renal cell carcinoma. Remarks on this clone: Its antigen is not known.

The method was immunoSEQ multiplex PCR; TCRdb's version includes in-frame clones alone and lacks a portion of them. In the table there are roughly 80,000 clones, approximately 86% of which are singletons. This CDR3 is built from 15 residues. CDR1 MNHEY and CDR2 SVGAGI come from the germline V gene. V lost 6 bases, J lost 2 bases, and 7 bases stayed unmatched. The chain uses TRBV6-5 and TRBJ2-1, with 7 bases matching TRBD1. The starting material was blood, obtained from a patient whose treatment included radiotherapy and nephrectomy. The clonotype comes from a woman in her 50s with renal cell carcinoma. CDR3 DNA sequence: TGTGCCAGCAGACACCGGGACAGTGCCTACAATGAGCAGTTCTTC. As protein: CASRHRDSAYNEQFF.